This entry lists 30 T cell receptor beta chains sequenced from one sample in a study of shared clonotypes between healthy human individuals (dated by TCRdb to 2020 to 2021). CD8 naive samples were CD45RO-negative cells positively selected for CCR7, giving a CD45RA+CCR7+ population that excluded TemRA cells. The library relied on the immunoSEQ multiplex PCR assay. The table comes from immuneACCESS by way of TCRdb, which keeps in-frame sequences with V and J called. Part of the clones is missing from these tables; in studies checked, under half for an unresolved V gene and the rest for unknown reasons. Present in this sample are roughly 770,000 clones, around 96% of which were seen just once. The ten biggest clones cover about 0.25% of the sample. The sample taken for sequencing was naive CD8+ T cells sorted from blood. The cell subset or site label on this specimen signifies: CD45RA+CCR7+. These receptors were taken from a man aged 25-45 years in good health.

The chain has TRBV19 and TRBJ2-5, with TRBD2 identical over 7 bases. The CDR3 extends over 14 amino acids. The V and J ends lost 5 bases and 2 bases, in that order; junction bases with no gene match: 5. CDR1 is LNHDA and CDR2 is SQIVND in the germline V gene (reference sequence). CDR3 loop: CASSVLAEQETQYF. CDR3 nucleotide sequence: TGTGCCAGTAGTGTTCTAGCGGAACAAGAGACCCAGTACTTC.

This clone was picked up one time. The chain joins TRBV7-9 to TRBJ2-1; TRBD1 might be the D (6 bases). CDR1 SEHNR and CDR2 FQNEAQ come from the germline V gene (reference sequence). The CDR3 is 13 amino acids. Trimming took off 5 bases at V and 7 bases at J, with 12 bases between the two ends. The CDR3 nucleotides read TGTGCCAGCAGCATGACAGGACCGAATGAGCAGTTCTTC. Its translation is CASSMTGPNEQFF.

As DNA, the CDR3 is TGCGCCAGCAGCCAATACCTTGGGACTTTCAACGAGCAGTACTTC. It yields the protein CASSQYLGTFNEQYF. This chain links TRBV4-1 with TRBJ2-7; D possibly corresponds to TRBD2 (6 bases). The V end was cut by 2 bases, the J end by 5 bases, with 16 bases between. The germline CDR1 and CDR2 sequences are MGHRA and YSYEKL. The CDR3 consists of 15 residues.

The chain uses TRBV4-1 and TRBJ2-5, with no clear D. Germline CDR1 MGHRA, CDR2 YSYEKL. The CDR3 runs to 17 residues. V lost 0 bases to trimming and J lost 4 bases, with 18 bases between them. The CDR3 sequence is CASSQEFVSDKRETQYF. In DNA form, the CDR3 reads TGCGCCAGCAGCCAAGAGTTTGTGTCAGACAAGAGAGAGACCCAGTACTTC.

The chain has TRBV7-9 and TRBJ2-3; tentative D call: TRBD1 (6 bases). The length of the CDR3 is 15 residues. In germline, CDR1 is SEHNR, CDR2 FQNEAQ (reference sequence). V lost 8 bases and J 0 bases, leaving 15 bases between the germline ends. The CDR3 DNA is TGTGCCAGCTCTGAAGGACAGAAAAGCACAGATACGCAGTATTTT. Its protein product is CASSEGQKSTDTQYF.

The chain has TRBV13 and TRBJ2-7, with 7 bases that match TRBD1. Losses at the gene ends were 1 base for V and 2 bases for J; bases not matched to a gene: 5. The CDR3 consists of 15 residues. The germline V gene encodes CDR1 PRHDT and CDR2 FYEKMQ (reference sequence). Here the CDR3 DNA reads TGTGCCAGCAGCTTAGAGGGGACAGCTACCTACGAGCAGTACTTC. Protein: CASSLEGTATYEQYF.

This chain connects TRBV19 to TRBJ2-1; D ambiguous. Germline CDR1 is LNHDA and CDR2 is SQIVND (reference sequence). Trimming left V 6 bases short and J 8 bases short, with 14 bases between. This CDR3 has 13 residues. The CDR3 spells CASRQRLYHEQFF. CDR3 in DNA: TGTGCCAGTAGACAACGCCTGTATCATGAGCAGTTCTTC.

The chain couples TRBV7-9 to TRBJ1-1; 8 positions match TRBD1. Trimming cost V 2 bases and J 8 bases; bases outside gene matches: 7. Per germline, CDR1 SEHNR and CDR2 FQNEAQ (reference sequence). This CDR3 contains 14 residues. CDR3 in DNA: TGTGCCAGCAGCTTAACAGGGGGAGATTCAGAAGCTTTCTTT. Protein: CASSLTGGDSEAFF.

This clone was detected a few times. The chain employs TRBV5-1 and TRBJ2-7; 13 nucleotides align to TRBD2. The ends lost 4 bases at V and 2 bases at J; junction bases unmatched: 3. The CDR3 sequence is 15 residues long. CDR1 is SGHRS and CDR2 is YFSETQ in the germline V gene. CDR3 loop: CASSPGLAGPYEQYF. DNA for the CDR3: TGCGCCAGCAGCCCGGGACTAGCGGGACCCTACGAGCAGTACTTC.

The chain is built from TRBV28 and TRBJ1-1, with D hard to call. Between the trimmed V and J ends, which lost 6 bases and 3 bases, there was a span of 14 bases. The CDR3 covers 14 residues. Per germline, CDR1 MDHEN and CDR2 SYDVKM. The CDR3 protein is CASSMVRRYTEAFF. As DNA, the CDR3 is TGTGCCAGCAGCATGGTGCGAAGGTACACTGAAGCTTTCTTT. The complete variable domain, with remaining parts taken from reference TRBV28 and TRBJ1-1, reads DVKVTQSSRYLVKRTGEKVFLECVQDMDHENMFWYRQDPGLGLRLIYFSYDVKMKEKGDIPEGYSVSREKKERFSLILESASTNQTSMYLCASSMVRRYTEAFFGQGTRLTVV.

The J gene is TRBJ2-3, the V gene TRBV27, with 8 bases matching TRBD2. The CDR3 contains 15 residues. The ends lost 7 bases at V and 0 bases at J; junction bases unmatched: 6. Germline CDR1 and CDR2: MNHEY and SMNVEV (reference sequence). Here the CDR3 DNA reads TGTGCCAGCACCCTCACTAGCGGCAGCACAGATACGCAGTATTTT. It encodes CASTLTSGSTDTQYF.

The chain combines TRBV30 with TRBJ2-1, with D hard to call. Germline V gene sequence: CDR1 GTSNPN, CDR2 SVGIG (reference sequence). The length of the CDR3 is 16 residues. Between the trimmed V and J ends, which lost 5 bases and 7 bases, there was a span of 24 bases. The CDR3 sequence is CAWRVGLHQGWNEQFF. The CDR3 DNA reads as TGTGCCTGGCGAGTGGGTTTACACCAAGGGTGGAATGAGCAGTTCTTC.

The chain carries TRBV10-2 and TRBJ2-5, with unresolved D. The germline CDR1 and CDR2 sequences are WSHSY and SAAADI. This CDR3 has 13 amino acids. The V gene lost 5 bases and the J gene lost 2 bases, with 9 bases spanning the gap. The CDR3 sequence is CASSPKPQETQYF. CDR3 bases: TGCGCCAGCAGTCCGAAGCCTCAAGAGACCCAGTACTTC.

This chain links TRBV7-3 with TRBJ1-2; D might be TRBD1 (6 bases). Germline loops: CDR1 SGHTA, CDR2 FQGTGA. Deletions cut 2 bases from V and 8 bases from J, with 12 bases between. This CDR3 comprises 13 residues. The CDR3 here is CASSLPAGDGYTF. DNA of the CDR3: TGTGCCAGCAGCTTACCGGCAGGGGACGGCTACACCTTC.

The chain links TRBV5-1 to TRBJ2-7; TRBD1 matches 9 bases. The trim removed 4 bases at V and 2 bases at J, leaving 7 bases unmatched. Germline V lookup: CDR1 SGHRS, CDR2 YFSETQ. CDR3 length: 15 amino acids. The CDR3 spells CASSTTGTGTYEQYF. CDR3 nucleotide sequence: TGCGCCAGCAGCACTACCGGGACAGGGACCTACGAGCAGTACTTC.

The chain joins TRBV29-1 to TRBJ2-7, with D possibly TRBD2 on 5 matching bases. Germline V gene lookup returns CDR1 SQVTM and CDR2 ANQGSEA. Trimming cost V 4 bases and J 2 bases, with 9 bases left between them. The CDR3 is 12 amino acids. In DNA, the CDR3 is TGCAGCGTTGTCTCGGGGACCTACGAGCAGTACTTC. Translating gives CSVVSGTYEQYF.

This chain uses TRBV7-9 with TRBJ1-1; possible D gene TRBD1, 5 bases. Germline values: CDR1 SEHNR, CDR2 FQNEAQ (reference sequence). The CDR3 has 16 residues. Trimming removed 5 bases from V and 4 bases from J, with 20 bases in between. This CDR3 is CASSGRIQGFGTEAFF. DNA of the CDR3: TGTGCCAGCAGCGGCCGAATCCAGGGTTTCGGCACTGAAGCTTTCTTT. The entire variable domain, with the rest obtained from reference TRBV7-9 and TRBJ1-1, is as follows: DTGVSQNPRHKITKRGQNVTFRCDPISEHNRLYWYRQTLGQGPEFLTYFQNEAQLEKSRLLSDRFSAERPKGSFSTLEIQRTEQGDSAMYLCASSGRIQGFGTEAFFGQGTRLTVV.

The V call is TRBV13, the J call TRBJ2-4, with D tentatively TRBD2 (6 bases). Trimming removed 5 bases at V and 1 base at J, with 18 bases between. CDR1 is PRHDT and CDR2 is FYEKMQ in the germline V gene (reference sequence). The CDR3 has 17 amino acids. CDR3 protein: CASSPTGGALAKNIQYF. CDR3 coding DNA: TGTGCCAGCAGCCCTACCGGAGGGGCCCTGGCCAAAAACATTCAGTACTTC.

As DNA, the CDR3 is TGTGCCAGCTCCCTCGGGACCGGGGAGCTGTTTTTT. The encoded protein is CASSLGTGELFF. The chain couples TRBV7-3 to TRBJ2-2, with D uncertain. Germline assignment: CDR1 SGHTA and CDR2 FQGTGA. The CDR3 runs 12 residues. Deletions cut 8 bases from V and 5 bases from J, with 9 bases between.

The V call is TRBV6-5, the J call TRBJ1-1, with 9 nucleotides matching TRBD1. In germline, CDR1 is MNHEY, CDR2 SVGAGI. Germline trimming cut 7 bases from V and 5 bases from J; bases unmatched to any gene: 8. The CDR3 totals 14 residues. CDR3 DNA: TGTGCCAGCACTTTACAGGGGGCGCAAACTGAAGCTTTCTTT. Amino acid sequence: CASTLQGAQTEAFF.

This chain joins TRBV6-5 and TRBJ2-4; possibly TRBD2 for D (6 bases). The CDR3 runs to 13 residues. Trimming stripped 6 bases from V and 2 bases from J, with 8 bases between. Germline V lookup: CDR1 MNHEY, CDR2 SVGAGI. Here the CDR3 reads CASSGGSKNIQYF. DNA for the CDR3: TGTGCCAGCAGCGGAGGGTCCAAAAACATTCAGTACTTC.

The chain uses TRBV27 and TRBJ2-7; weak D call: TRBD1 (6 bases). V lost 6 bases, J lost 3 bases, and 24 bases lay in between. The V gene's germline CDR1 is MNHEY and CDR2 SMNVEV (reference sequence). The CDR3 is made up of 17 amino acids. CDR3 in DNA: TGTGCCAGCAGCCTAACGGGCAGGGGTCAATTTAACTACGAGCAGTACTTC. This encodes CASSLTGRGQFNYEQYF.

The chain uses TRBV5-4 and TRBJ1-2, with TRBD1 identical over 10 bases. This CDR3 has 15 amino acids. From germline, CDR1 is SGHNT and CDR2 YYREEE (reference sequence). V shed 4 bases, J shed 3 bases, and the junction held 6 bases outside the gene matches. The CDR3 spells CASSPGTGEDYGYTF. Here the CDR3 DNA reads TGTGCCAGCAGCCCCGGGACAGGGGAAGACTATGGCTACACCTTC.

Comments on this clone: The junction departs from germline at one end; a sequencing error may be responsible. The chain's CDR3 is CASSERGRLTMIKLF. The CDR3 nucleotides read TGTGCCAGCAGTGAAAGGGGGAGGCTTACAATGATTAAGCTCTTC. V usage is TRBV2 and J usage is TRBJ2-1, with D possibly being TRBD1 or TRBD2 (6 bases each). Germline V gives CDR1 SNHLY, CDR2 FYNNEI. The CDR3 spans 15 residues.

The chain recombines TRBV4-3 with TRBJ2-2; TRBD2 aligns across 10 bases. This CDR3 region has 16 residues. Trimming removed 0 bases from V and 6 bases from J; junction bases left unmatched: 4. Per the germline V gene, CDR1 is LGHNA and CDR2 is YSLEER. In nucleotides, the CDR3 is TGCGCCAGCAGCCAAGATCCTAGCGGGAGATCCGGGGAGCTGTTTTTT. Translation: CASSQDPSGRSGELFF.

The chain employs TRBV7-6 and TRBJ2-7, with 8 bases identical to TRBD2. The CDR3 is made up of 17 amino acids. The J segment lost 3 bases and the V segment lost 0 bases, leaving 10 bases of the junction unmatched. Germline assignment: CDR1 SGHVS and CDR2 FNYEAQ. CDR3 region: CASSLAQAGVVFYEQYF. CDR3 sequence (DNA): TGTGCCAGCAGCTTAGCCCAAGCGGGAGTGGTATTCTACGAGCAGTACTTC. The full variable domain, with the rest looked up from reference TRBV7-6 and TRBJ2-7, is GAGVSQSPRYKVTKRGQDVALRCDPISGHVSLYWYRQALGQGPEFLTYFNYEAQQDKSGLPNDRFSAERPEGSISTLTIQRTEQRDSAMYRCASSLAQAGVVFYEQYFGPGTRLTVT.

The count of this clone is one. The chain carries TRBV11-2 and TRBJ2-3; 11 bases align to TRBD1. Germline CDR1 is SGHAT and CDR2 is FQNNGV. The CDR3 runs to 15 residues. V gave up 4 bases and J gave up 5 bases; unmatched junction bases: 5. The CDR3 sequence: CASSYRTGGLDTQYF. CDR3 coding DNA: TGTGCCAGCAGCTACCGGACAGGGGGCTTAGATACGCAGTATTTT.

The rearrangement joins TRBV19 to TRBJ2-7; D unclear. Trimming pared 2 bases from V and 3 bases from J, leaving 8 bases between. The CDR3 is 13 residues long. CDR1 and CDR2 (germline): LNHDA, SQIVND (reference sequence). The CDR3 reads CASSISTFYEQYF. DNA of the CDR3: TGTGCCAGTAGTATATCGACCTTCTACGAGCAGTACTTC.

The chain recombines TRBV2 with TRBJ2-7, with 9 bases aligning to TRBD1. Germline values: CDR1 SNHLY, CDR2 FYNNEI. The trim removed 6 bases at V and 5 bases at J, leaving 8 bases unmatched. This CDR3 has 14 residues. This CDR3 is CASSGQGLVNEQYF. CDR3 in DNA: TGTGCCAGCAGCGGACAGGGGCTTGTAAACGAGCAGTACTTC.

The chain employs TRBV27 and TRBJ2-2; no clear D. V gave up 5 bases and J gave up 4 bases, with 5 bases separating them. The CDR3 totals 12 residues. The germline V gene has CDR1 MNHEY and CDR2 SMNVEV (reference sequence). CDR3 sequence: CASSDFTGELFF. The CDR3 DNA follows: TGTGCCAGCAGTGATTTCACCGGGGAGCTGTTTTTT.